These 5 T cell receptor beta chains were all obtained from the same sample, sequenced in a study of blood T cell repertoires in COVID-19 (dated by TCRdb to 2020 to 2022). Libraries were built with the immunoSEQ multiplex PCR assay. The table was pulled from immuneACCESS by TCRdb, which kept in-frame rearrangements only. Such tables lose some clones; where checked, under half of the loss comes from unresolved V genes, and the rest has no known cause. Counted in this sample were more than 350,000 clones; over 75% of them appeared once. About 1% of the sample rests with the top ten. The sequenced material came from PBMCs or T cells enriched from blood (not recorded which). Receptors originate from a man in his late teens or twenties who had recovered from COVID-19.

J is TRBJ2-2 and V is TRBV7-9; possibly TRBD1 for D (6 bases). The CDR3 has 17 residues. V dropped 1 base and J dropped 3 bases, with 15 bases sitting between them. Germline V gives CDR1 SEHNR, CDR2 FQNEAQ (reference sequence). In nucleotides, the CDR3 is TGTGCCAGCAGCTTAGTCAGGGGACAAACAGACACCGGGGAGCTGTTTTTT. As protein: CASSLVRGQTDTGELFF.

The chain is built from TRBV10-1 and TRBJ2-4; D might be TRBD2 (6 bases). V gave up 4 bases and J gave up 0 bases, with 25 bases separating them. Germline CDR1 is WNHNN and CDR2 is SYGVQD (reference sequence). The CDR3 has 20 residues. CDR3 sequence (DNA): TGCGCCAGCAGTGCGGAGGGGAGGACTCTCATAAGCCTAGCCAAAAACATTCAGTACTTC. This codes for CASSAEGRTLISLAKNIQYF.

This clone appeared a few times. The V and J genes are TRBV6-6 and TRBJ1-2, with 8 bases identical to TRBD1. CDR1 and CDR2 from the germline V gene are MNHNY and SVGAGI (reference sequence). The V and J ends lost 0 bases and 10 bases, in that order; junction bases with no gene match: 7. This CDR3 contains 14 residues. The CDR3 region has the DNA TGTGCCAGCAGTTACTCGGACAGGGTTGGCGACTACACCTTC. This gives the protein CASSYSDRVGDYTF.

The V call is TRBV6-5, the J call TRBJ2-3; TRBD1 aligns across 7 bases. V gave up 6 bases and J gave up 4 bases; unmatched junction bases: 4. CDR1 is MNHEY and CDR2 is SVGAGI in the germline V gene. The CDR3 covers 13 residues. In DNA, the CDR3 is TGTGCCAGCAGACCAACAGGGGCAGATACGCAGTATTTT. Protein sequence: CASRPTGADTQYF.

This CDR3 is CASSAVTDTQYF. In DNA form, the CDR3 reads TGTGCCAGCAGCGCCGTAACAGATACGCAGTATTTT. The rearrangement links TRBV9 to TRBJ2-3; D gene ambiguous. This CDR3 is 12 amino acids long. CDR1 and CDR2 from the germline V gene are SGDLS and YYNGEE. V dropped 3 bases and J dropped 3 bases, with 5 bases sitting between them.